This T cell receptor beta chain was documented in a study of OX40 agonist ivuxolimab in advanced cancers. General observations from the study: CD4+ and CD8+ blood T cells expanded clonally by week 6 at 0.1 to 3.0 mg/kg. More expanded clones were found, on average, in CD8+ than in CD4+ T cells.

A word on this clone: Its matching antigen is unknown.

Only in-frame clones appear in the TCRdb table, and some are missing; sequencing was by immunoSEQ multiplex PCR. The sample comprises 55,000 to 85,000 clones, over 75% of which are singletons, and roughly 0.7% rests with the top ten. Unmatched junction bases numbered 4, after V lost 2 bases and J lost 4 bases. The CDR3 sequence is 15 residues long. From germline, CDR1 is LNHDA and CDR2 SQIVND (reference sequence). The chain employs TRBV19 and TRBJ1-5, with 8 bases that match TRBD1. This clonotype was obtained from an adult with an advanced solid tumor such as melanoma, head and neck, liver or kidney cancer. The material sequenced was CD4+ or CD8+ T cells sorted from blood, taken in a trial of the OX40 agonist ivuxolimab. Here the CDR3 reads CASSILNRGNQPQHF. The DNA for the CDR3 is TGTGCCAGTAGTATATTGAACAGGGGGAATCAGCCCCAGCATTTT. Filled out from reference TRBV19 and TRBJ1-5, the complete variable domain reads DGGITQSPKYLFRKEGQNVTLSCEQNLNHDAMYWYRQDPGQGLRLIYYSQIVNDFQKGDIAEGYSVSREKKESFPLTVTSAQKNPTAFYLCASSILNRGNQPQHFGDGTRLSIL.